This TCR beta chain was profiled in a study of blood T cells in healthy people across ages. Study-wide points: The long-lived group displayed more naive CD4+ cells, plus higher diversity, than the aged donors did. Since the PBMCs were unsorted, naive and antigen-experienced cells could not be conclusively compared.

Of note for this clonotype: Its antigen is unknown.

The CDR3 runs 13 residues. Germline-derived CDR1 and CDR2 are MNHEY and SMNVEV (reference sequence). Between the trimmed V and J ends, which lost 1 base and 13 bases, there was a span of 16 bases. The second PCR ran about 6 to 11 cycles with a sample-barcoded 5' primer and J-beta primers. Every single cDNA molecule received a tag from a template-switch adaptor with 12 random nucleotides. Sequencing of every sample gave 2.5 million or more CDR3-containing paired-end reads. TCRdb ran MiXCR on the 5' RACE reads and lists one entry per CDR3 protein. The sample has over a million distinct CDR3 sequences, 35% to 50% seen once.

This receptor was taken from a woman aged 55-70 years in good health. The sequencing input was blood. The chain carries TRBV27 and TRBJ2-5, with no clear D. The CDR3 DNA sequence: TGTGCCAGCAGTTTATTGGCAGGCCGCGTCACGTACTTC. This encodes CASSLLAGRVTYF.